The 26 T cell receptor beta chains below all came from one sample that was sequenced in a study of cytomegalovirus exposure and HLA in healthy donors. Clones were sequenced by immunoSEQ multiplex PCR, and TCRdb holds only the in-frame ones, with some missing. Altogether fewer than 350,000 clones are present, roughly 90% being singletons, with the ten largest covering about 0.99%. Sequencing used PBMCs. The source is a woman aged 18-30 years in good health and CMV-seronegative.

This clone was detected a few times. The chain uses TRBV10-3 and TRBJ1-2; TRBD1 matches 8 bases. The ends lost 6 bases at V and 6 bases at J; junction bases unmatched: 15. The CDR3 is 16 residues long. CDR1 is ENHRY and CDR2 is SYGVKD in the germline V gene. For the CDR3, the DNA is TGTGCCATCAGGCGCCCGGGTAGGACAGGGTCGGATGGCTACACCTTC. This codes for CAIRRPGRTGSDGYTF.

V is TRBV2 and J is TRBJ2-5; the match to TRBD2 covers 10 bases. Germline loops: CDR1 SNHLY, CDR2 FYNNEI. The CDR3 consists of 19 residues. V dropped 1 base and J dropped 5; count of bases not matched to a gene: 16. CDR3: CASSEGLSSGSIKGETQYF. In nucleotides, the CDR3 is TGTGCCAGCAGTGAAGGTCTGTCTAGCGGGAGTATTAAGGGCGAGACCCAGTACTTC.

The chain is built from TRBV19 and TRBJ1-4; maybe TRBD1 (5 bases). Germline CDR1 LNHDA, CDR2 SQIVND (reference sequence). The V and J ends lost 7 bases and 5 bases respectively, with 20 bases between them. The CDR3 is 16 amino acids. The CDR3 sequence is CASKTYTEGPNEKLFF. The DNA for the CDR3 is TGTGCCAGTAAAACTTACACGGAGGGGCCCAATGAAAAACTGTTTTTT.

V is TRBV7-2 and J is TRBJ2-2; 8 bases line up with TRBD1. This CDR3 has 17 amino acids. Germline loops: CDR1 SGHTA, CDR2 FQGNSA. V lost 1 base, J lost 6 bases, and 10 bases stayed unmatched. CDR3 DNA sequence: TGTGCCAGCAGCTTAGGGACAGGGACCATTGGGGCCGGGGAGCTGTTTTTT. The encoded protein is CASSLGTGTIGAGELFF.

DNA of the CDR3: TGTGCCAGCTCACCTCTCGGACTAGCGGTCTACAATGAGCAGTTCTTC. Encoded protein: CASSPLGLAVYNEQFF. The rearrangement joins TRBV18 to TRBJ2-1, with 10 bases that match TRBD2. The CDR3 runs 16 residues. Germline V gene lookup returns CDR1 KGHSH and CDR2 LQKENI. J lost 3 bases, V lost 3 bases, and 5 bases had no gene match.

The rearrangement links TRBV27 to TRBJ1-2; D unresolved. CDR1 is MNHEY, CDR2 SMNVEV, per germline (reference sequence). The V end was cut by 6 bases, the J end by 4 bases, with 21 bases between. The length of the CDR3 is 16 residues. Here the CDR3 DNA reads TGTGCCAGCAGCCCCCTGGGGAGGGAGAACCGCTATGGCTACACCTTC. Translated: CASSPLGRENRYGYTF.

The genes are TRBV27 and TRBJ1-5; TRBD1 matches at 9 bases. The CDR3 is 17 residues long. V dropped 0 bases and J dropped 1; count of bases not matched to a gene: 4. CDR1 is MNHEY and CDR2 is SMNVEV in the germline V gene (reference sequence). The CDR3 DNA is TGTGCCAGCAGTTTATCTTGGACAGGGGCCAGCAATCAGCCCCAGCATTTT. Protein sequence: CASSLSWTGASNQPQHF.

J is TRBJ2-7 and V is TRBV5-1, with TRBD1 identical over 8 bases. Germline lookup yields CDR1 SGHRS and CDR2 YFSETQ. The V gene end was trimmed by 4 bases and the J gene end by 0 bases; junction bases not matched to a gene: 6. CDR3 length equals 15 residues. CDR3 DNA: TGCGCCAGCAGCGAAACAGGGGGTGGCTCCTACGAGCAGTACTTC. This encodes CASSETGGGSYEQYF.

This clone has a single count. V usage is TRBV27 and J usage is TRBJ2-3, with a weak D call TRBD1 (6 bases). The CDR3 is 16 amino acids. Germline V gene data show CDR1 as MNHEY and CDR2 as SMNVEV (reference sequence). Trimming left V 4 bases short and J 4 bases short, with 18 bases between. As DNA, the CDR3 is TGTGCCAGCAGTTCTTCTGTGACAGGTATCGCAGATACGCAGTATTTT. It codes for CASSSSVTGIADTQYF.

This chain links TRBV27 with TRBJ2-5; 7 bases fit TRBD1. Losses at the gene ends were 2 bases for V and 1 base for J; bases not matched to a gene: 16. CDR1 is MNHEY and CDR2 is SMNVEV in the germline V gene (reference sequence). The CDR3 has 19 amino acids. CDR3 bases: TGTGCCAGCAGTTTAAGGGGGACAGCCACTTGGCCAAGCCAAGAGACCCAGTACTTC. Its translation is CASSLRGTATWPSQETQYF.

The gene calls are TRBV11-2 and TRBJ2-7; unclear D gene. The germline V gene encodes CDR1 SGHAT and CDR2 FQNNGV. V dropped 3 bases and J dropped 0 bases, with 6 bases sitting between them. The CDR3 has 13 residues. DNA for the CDR3: TGTGCCAGCAGCTTCGCGCTCTCCTACGAGCAGTACTTC. Protein sequence: CASSFALSYEQYF.

The V and J genes are TRBV6-1 and TRBJ2-3, with 9 bases that match TRBD2. There are 15 residues in the CDR3. V shed 4 bases, J shed 5 bases, and the junction held 7 bases outside the gene matches. Germline V gene lookup returns CDR1 MNHNS and CDR2 SASEGT. The CDR3 nucleotides are TGTGCCAGCAGTGGAGGTAGCGGGAGTATAGATACGCAGTATTTT. Protein product: CASSGGSGSIDTQYF.

The rearrangement uses TRBV7-3 and TRBJ2-1; D is perhaps TRBD1 (6 bases). The CDR3 spans 13 residues. V shed 5 bases and J shed 10 bases, with 15 bases lying between them. Per the germline V gene, CDR1 is SGHTA and CDR2 is FQGTGA. The CDR3 sequence is CASSLIQGGEQFF. In DNA, the CDR3 is TGTGCCAGCAGCCTAATACAGGGTGGGGAGCAGTTCTTC.

The chain links TRBV5-4 to TRBJ1-1; D is unresolved. Germline-derived CDR1 and CDR2 are SGHNT and YYREEE (reference sequence). V lost 2 bases and J lost 0, with 11 bases in between. The CDR3 contains 15 residues. CDR3 bases: TGTGCCAGCAGCTTCGAGGGCGGTATGAACACTGAAGCTTTCTTT. It is translated as CASSFEGGMNTEAFF.

The chain joins TRBV30 to TRBJ2-3, with 12 bases identical to TRBD2. Germline CDR1 GTSNPN, CDR2 SVGIG (reference sequence). The trim removed 4 bases at V and 6 bases at J, leaving 5 bases unmatched. The CDR3 contains 14 residues. The CDR3 sequence: CAWILAGGPDTQYF. CDR3 DNA: TGTGCCTGGATTCTAGCGGGAGGGCCGGATACGCAGTATTTT.

The rearrangement joins TRBV27 to TRBJ2-7; TRBD1 might be the D (5 bases). The V end lost 5 bases, the J end lost 0 bases, and 14 bases lay between the germline ends. This CDR3 is 15 amino acids long. Germline CDR1 is MNHEY and CDR2 is SMNVEV (reference sequence). Here the CDR3 reads CASSIRAYSSYEQYF. CDR3 sequence (DNA): TGTGCCAGCAGTATCAGGGCCTACAGCTCCTACGAGCAGTACTTC.

The chain employs TRBV11-2 and TRBJ2-7; a weak D match, TRBD2 (6 bases). Germline CDR1 and CDR2: SGHAT and FQNNGV. The V end lost 5 bases, the J end lost 3 bases, and 17 bases lay between the germline ends. This CDR3 contains 15 residues. CDR3: CASSAYWEDNYEQYF. CDR3 coding DNA: TGTGCCAGCAGCGCCTACTGGGAGGATAACTACGAGCAGTACTTC.

This chain links TRBV6-1 with TRBJ1-2; D perhaps matches TRBD1 (5 bases). Germline V gene sequence: CDR1 MNHNS, CDR2 SASEGT. The CDR3 contains 12 residues. The V and J ends lost 8 bases and 4 bases respectively, with 11 bases between them. The CDR3 coding sequence is TGTGCCAGCGTAGACAGACCCTATGGCTACACCTTC. This codes for CASVDRPYGYTF.

The rearrangement joins TRBV5-1 to TRBJ2-1; 11 nucleotides match TRBD2. The CDR3 length is 14 residues. The V and J ends lost 3 bases and 5 bases, in that order; junction bases with no gene match: 1. Germline values: CDR1 SGHRS, CDR2 YFSETQ. The CDR3 nucleotides read TGCGCCAGCAGCTCGGGACTAGCGGACAATGAGCAGTTCTTC. Its protein is CASSSGLADNEQFF.

The DNA of the CDR3 is TGTGCCAGTAGTATAAGGCGACTGCGAGGGGGCTACACCTTC. This encodes CASSIRRLRGGYTF. The rearrangement uses TRBV19 and TRBJ1-2; no firm D call. The CDR3 totals 14 residues. Trimming removed 2 bases from V and 8 bases from J, with 15 bases in between. Germline CDR1 reads LNHDA; CDR2 reads SQIVND (reference sequence).

This clone is a singleton in its sample. The chain recombines TRBV5-7 with TRBJ1-2; 7 nucleotides line up with TRBD1. TRBV5-7 is filed as an ORF, its function uncertain. The J segment lost 7 bases and the V segment lost 3 bases, leaving 15 bases of the junction unmatched. The CDR3 spans 16 residues. The CDR3 protein is CASSSTRQGDIFGYTF. CDR3 nucleotides: TGTGCCAGCAGCTCCACCAGGCAGGGGGATATCTTTGGCTACACCTTC.

The chain carries TRBV5-1 and TRBJ1-1; 7 nucleotides align to TRBD1. Trimming took 5 bases from V and 6 from J; bases not matched to a gene: 13. The germline V gene has CDR1 SGHRS and CDR2 YFSETQ. The length of the CDR3 is 15 residues. DNA for the CDR3: TGCGCCAGCAGTTATAGCACACAGGGGAGTTCTGAAGCTTTCTTT. Translated, it gives CASSYSTQGSSEAFF.

There are a few counts of this clone. The chain recombines TRBV6-1 with TRBJ1-5; unclear D gene. Germline CDR1 reads MNHNS; CDR2 reads SASEGT. Trimming took 3 bases from V and 11 from J, leaving 8 bases between them. The CDR3 is made up of 11 amino acids. The CDR3 DNA is TGTGCCAGCAGTGAGAGGATGACCCAGCATTTT. Protein sequence: CASSERMTQHF.

The rearrangement uses TRBV10-3 and TRBJ2-7; 14 positions agree with TRBD2. There are 16 residues in the CDR3. CDR1 ENHRY and CDR2 SYGVKD come from the germline V gene. V lost 5 bases to trimming and J lost 3 bases; unmatched junction nucleotides: 6. In DNA form, the CDR3 reads TGTGCCATCAGTACCTCGGGGACTAGCGGGGGCTACGAGCAGTACTTC. This encodes CAISTSGTSGGYEQYF.

V usage is TRBV28 and J usage is TRBJ2-7; 8 nucleotides match TRBD1. V lost 6 bases to trimming and J lost 7 bases; unmatched junction nucleotides: 11. Germline CDR1 and CDR2: MDHEN and SYDVKM. This CDR3 contains 14 residues. This chain's CDR3 is CASSSGQGSWEQYF. CDR3 nucleotide sequence: TGTGCCAGCAGCAGTGGACAGGGTAGTTGGGAGCAGTACTTC.

The genes are TRBV9 and TRBJ1-1; no clear D. Trimming cost V 0 bases and J 0 bases, with 6 bases left between them. CDR1 is SGDLS and CDR2 is YYNGEE in the germline V gene. The length of the CDR3 is 14 residues. In DNA form, the CDR3 reads TGTGCCAGCAGCGTAGCACAGCTGAACACTGAAGCTTTCTTT. This codes for CASSVAQLNTEAFF.